This T cell receptor (beta chain) was identified in a study of blood T cell repertoires in COVID-19. Study background: PBMCs, B-cell-depleted T cells, or T cells provided the cDNA or gDNA that made up the material.

Two negative PCRs, clearance, or symptom resolution characterized the recovered Cohort 3 donors. The CDR3 length is 15 residues. V gave up 5 bases and J gave up 3 bases; unmatched junction bases: 7. Germline V lookup: CDR1 SGHAT, CDR2 FQNNGV. Profiled with immunoSEQ multiplex PCR; TCRdb holds only in-frame clones, not every one. Here the sample spans roughly 200,000 clones, roughly 88% being singletons. This receptor was taken from a woman under 40 who had recovered from COVID-19. The chain joins TRBV11-2 to TRBJ2-3; 8 bases map to TRBD2. The sample taken for sequencing was PBMCs or T cells enriched from blood (not recorded which). The CDR3 loop reads CASSHHERETDTQYF. The CDR3 DNA follows: TGTGCCAGCAGCCACCACGAGCGGGAGACAGATACGCAGTATTTT.